This T cell receptor (beta chain) comes out of a study of T cell responses to AZD1222 COVID-19 vaccine. The study's findings and limits: Among those given AZD1222, only 6 or 7 were seropositive at baseline.

Concerning this clone itself: The target antigen is unknown.

This CDR3 contains 16 residues. Germline V CDR1 and CDR2: SGHDT, YYEEEE. J lost 3 bases, V lost 4 bases, and 10 bases had no gene match. Assay used: immunoSEQ multiplex PCR; TCRdb lists only in-frame clones, some missing. The sample carries about 78,000 clones, approximately 85% recorded once. The chain combines TRBV5-6 with TRBJ2-5; TRBD1 aligns across 9 bases. The source material was peripheral blood, sampled on day 0 of MenACWY control vaccination. The source is an adult in good health. CDR3 region: CASSPIPGQGKETQYF. The CDR3 DNA reads TGTGCCAGCAGCCCGATCCCCGGACAGGGGAAAGAGACCCAGTACTTC.